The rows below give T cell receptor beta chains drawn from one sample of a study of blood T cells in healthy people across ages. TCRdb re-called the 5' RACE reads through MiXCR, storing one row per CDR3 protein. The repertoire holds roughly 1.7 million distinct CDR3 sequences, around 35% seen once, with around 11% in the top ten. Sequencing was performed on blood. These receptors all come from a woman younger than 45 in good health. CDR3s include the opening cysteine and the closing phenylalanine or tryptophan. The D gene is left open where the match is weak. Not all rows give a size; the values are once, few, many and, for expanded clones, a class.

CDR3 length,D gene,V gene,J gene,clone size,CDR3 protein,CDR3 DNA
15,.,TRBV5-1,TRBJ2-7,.,CASRSYREMSSEQYF,TGCGCCAGCAGATCCTACAGGGAAATGTCGTCCGAGCAGTACTTC
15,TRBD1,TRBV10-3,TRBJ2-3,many,CAISVGQGNTDTQYF,TGTGCCATCAGTGTGGGACAGGGAAACACAGATACGCAGTATTTT
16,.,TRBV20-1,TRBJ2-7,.,CSAWPSIGRMSYEQYF,TGTAGTGCTTGGCCCTCCATAGGGCGGATGTCCTACGAGCAGTACTTC
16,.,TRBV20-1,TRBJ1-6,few,CSARDNTRADNSPLHF,TGCAGTGCTAGAGATAACACCCGTGCGGATAATTCACCCCTCCACTTT
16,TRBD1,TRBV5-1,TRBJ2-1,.,CASSLVQGVSYNEQFF,TGCGCCAGCAGCTTGGTTCAGGGGGTTTCCTACAATGAGCAGTTCTTC
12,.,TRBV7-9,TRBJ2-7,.,CASSGMMDEQYF,TGTGCCAGCAGCGGGATGATGGACGAGCAGTACTTC
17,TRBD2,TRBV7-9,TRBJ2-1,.,CASSLASRGTSYNEQFF,TGTGCCAGCAGCTTAGCGTCGCGGGGGACCTCCTACAATGAGCAGTTCTTC
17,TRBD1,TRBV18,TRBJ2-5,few,CASSPLAGQGIKKTQYF,TGTGCCAGCTCACCACTGGCAGGACAGGGGATTAAAAAGACCCAGTACTTC
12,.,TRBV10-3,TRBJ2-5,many,CAISESAVTQYF,TGTGCCATCAGTGAGTCAGCGGTGACCCAGTACTTC
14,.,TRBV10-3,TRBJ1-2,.,CAISGLADREGYTF,TGTGCCATCAGTGGACTTGCGGATAGGGAAGGCTACACCTTC
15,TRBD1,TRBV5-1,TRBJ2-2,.,CASSLGGQLTGELFF,TGCGCCAGCAGCTTGGGGGGACAGCTCACCGGGGAGCTGTTTTTT
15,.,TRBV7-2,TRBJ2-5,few,CASSLAIQTQETQYF,TGTGCCAGCAGCTTAGCGATTCAGACCCAAGAGACCCAGTACTTC
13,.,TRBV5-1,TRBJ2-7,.,CASSSRDRVWQYF,TGCGCCAGCAGCTCCCGGGACCGAGTTTGGCAGTACTTC
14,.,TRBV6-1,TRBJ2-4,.,CASSEGPGKNIQYF,TGTGCCAGCAGTGAAGGGCCAGGGAAAAACATTCAGTACTTC